The clone carrying this T cell receptor beta chain has only a few counts. The antigen is unknown. These data originate in a study of T cell repertoires in cytomegalovirus infection. As for the study in general: Public TCR beta signatures marked donors with CMV infection and the matching HLA.

Findings and caveats of the study: CMV-specific TCR beta clonotypes restricted by HLA-C dominated the ex vivo response.

One entry per CDR3 protein results from TCRdb running MiXCR on the reads. This sample yields about 60,000 distinct CDR3 sequences, of which about 33% are seen a single time; just under 70% belongs to the top ten. Germline lookup yields CDR1 SNHLY and CDR2 FYNNEI. This CDR3 region has 14 residues. The ends were cut back, 2 bases at V and 0 bases at J, with 8 bases in the middle. V gene TRBV2 combines with J gene TRBJ2-7; D ambiguous. The sample comprised PBMCs, sequenced either directly or after in vitro stimulation (not recorded which). The clonotype originates from a human donor in good health (CMV status not recorded). Some clones in this sample may be carry-over from other donors' samples. This CDR3 is CASSEQQNSYEQYF. The DNA for the CDR3 is TGTGCCAGCAGTGAACAGCAGAACTCCTACGAGCAGTACTTC.